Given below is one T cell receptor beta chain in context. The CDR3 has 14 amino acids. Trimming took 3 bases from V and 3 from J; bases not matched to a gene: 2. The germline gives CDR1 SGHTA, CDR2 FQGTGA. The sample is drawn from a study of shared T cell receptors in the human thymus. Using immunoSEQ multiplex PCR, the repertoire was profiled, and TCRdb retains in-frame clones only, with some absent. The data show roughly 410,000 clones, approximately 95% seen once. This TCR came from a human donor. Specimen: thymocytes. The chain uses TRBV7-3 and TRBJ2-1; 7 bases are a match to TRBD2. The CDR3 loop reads CASSLASGYNEQFF. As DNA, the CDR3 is TGTGCCAGCAGCTTGGCTAGCGGCTACAATGAGCAGTTCTTC. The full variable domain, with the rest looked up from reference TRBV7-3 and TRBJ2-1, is GAGVSQTPSNKVTEKGKYVELRCDPISGHTALYWYRQSLGQGPEFLIYFQGTGAADDSGLPNDRFFAVRPEGSVSTLKIQRTERGDSAVYLCASSLASGYNEQFFGPGTRLTVL.